The entry that follows covers one T cell receptor (beta chain) sequence. Its antigen is not identified. The CDR3 has 13 residues. V gave up 1 base and J gave up 5 bases, with 6 bases separating them. CDR1 is MDHEN and CDR2 is SYDVKM in the germline V gene. Assay: immunoSEQ multiplex PCR; the TCRdb copy retains only in-frame clones and omits some. The table lists more than 90,000 clones, 84% of them singletons. The source of the sample is a study of T cell responses to AZD1222 COVID-19 vaccine. Doses given second, at about 4 or about 12 weeks, were pooled. Study findings and constraints: The study sampled repertoires only after the peak T cell response. Vaccine-related CD4 TCRs covered spike, predominating at 160-218 and 743-854. It was only a handful of AZD1222 recipients who were seropositive at baseline.

The genes are TRBV28 and TRBJ1-5; tentatively, D is TRBD1 (5 bases). This sample comprised peripheral blood, obtained 28 days after the second AZD1222 dose. The clonotype originates from an adult who received the AZD1222 COVID-19 vaccine. CDR3 nucleotides: TGTGCCAGCAGTTTATTAGGGGATCAGCCCCAGCATTTT. It specifies CASSLLGDQPQHF.